Listed below are T cell receptor beta chains from one sample, sequenced in a study of cytomegalovirus exposure and HLA in healthy donors. Profiling relied on immunoSEQ multiplex PCR, and the TCRdb table lists in-frame clones only, not all of them. The repertoire holds around 240,000 clones, with roughly 90% as singletons. What was sequenced was PBMCs. All receptors come from a woman younger than 30 in good health and CMV-seronegative. Both conserved end residues are part of each CDR3. D genes are given only for firm matches. Size tells how often a clone was seen (once, few, many) or the class of an expanded clone, and some rows leave it out.

CDR3 DNA,CDR3 protein,V gene,J gene,D gene,clone size
TGTGCCAGCAGCCCGCCAGGGCCCAGCACAGATACGCAGTATTTT,CASSPPGPSTDTQYF,TRBV7-9,TRBJ2-3,.,.
TGTGCCAGCAGCTTAACAGGTGGGGAACCCCTCCACTTT,CASSLTGGEPLHF,TRBV7-9,TRBJ1-6,.,few
TGTGCCAGCAGTAACAGGGGGCAACCCGGGGAGCTGTTTTTT,CASSNRGQPGELFF,TRBV28,TRBJ2-2,TRBD1,.
TGTGCCAGCAGCTTGGCCGGGGTGACTGAAGCTTTCTTT,CASSLAGVTEAFF,TRBV5-6,TRBJ1-1,.,.
TGTGCCAGCAGCTGGGACAGGGGGTATGGCTACACCTTC,CASSWDRGYGYTF,TRBV7-2,TRBJ1-2,TRBD1,.
TGCGCCAGCAGCTTGGGGGGGACAGGAGAGACCCAGTACTTC,CASSLGGTGETQYF,TRBV5-1,TRBJ2-5,TRBD1,.
TGTGCCAGCAGTCGGCAGGGGCCCCACTACAATGAGCAGTTCTTC,CASSRQGPHYNEQFF,TRBV28,TRBJ2-1,.,.
TGTGCCAGCAGTGAATGGCCAGACAGGACAGTCACAGATACGCAGTATTTT,CASSEWPDRTVTDTQYF,TRBV6-1,TRBJ2-3,.,.
TGTGCCAGCACCGAATTTCCCCCATCTGCCACATACGAGCAGTACTTC,CASTEFPPSATYEQYF,TRBV5-5,TRBJ2-7,.,few
TGTGCCACCAGTCACCTAGCGGGGGCGGCAGATACGCAGTATTTT,CATSHLAGAADTQYF,TRBV15,TRBJ2-3,TRBD2,.
TGTGCCTGGAGTGTATACGGTTACAATGAGCAGTTCTTC,CAWSVYGYNEQFF,TRBV30,TRBJ2-1,.,.
TGTGCCACCAGCAGAGTCGGGGGACCGGGGGAGACCCAGTACTTC,CATSRVGGPGETQYF,TRBV15,TRBJ2-5,.,.
TGTGCCAGCACCCAGACAGGGGTCGGATCACCCCTCCACTTT,CASTQTGVGSPLHF,TRBV5-4,TRBJ1-6,TRBD1,.
TGTGCCAGCAGTTTATATTCCCAGGGGGCCTCGAATGAGCAGTTCTTC,CASSLYSQGASNEQFF,TRBV27,TRBJ2-1,TRBD1,.
TGTGCCAGCAGCTTGGGACAGGGAGGTCAGCCCCAGCATTTT,CASSLGQGGQPQHF,TRBV5-4,TRBJ1-5,TRBD1,.
TGTGCCAGCAGTTACCTTCCCCGAAACGGTCAGCCCCAGCATTTT,CASSYLPRNGQPQHF,TRBV6-5,TRBJ1-5,.,.
TGTGCCAGCAGTTCGGGGGGGAGCAATCAGCCCCAGCATTTT,CASSSGGSNQPQHF,TRBV7-6,TRBJ1-5,.,.
TGTGCCAGCAGCCCGTATAGCGGGGCCGGGGCCAACGTCCTGACTTTC,CASSPYSGAGANVLTF,TRBV9,TRBJ2-6,TRBD2,.
TGTGCCAGCAGCCTCCGGATGTGGCAGGCCCTACCCTATGGCTACACCTTC,CASSLRMWQALPYGYTF,TRBV5-5,TRBJ1-2,.,.
TGTGCCAGCAGTTTAGGACAAATAAATCAGCCCCAGCATTTT,CASSLGQINQPQHF,TRBV27,TRBJ1-5,.,.
TGTGCCAGCAGCCCTCGACAGGGCGGCTCCTACGAGCAGTACTTC,CASSPRQGGSYEQYF,TRBV14,TRBJ2-7,TRBD1,.
TGTGCCAGCAGTTACTCGGGGCCCATTGGGACCCAGTACTTC,CASSYSGPIGTQYF,TRBV6-5,TRBJ2-5,.,.
TGTGCCAGCACCACTGGGGGACAGGGGGCGGTGTACGAGCAGTACTTC,CASTTGGQGAVYEQYF,TRBV28,TRBJ2-7,TRBD1,.
TGTGCAAGTCGCTTGACGTCCAGGGGGAAGGTAAACGAGCAGTACTTC,CASRLTSRGKVNEQYF,TRBV12-2,TRBJ2-7,.,.
TGCAGCGTCAGAGGACCGGGACAGGGGGCAAAGGATGAAGCTTTCTTT,CSVRGPGQGAKDEAFF,TRBV29-1,TRBJ1-1,TRBD1,.
TGTGCCAGCTCACCGCGGGGAAGTGGAGCCGATGCAACTAATGAAAAACTGTTTTTT,CASSPRGSGADATNEKLFF,TRBV18,TRBJ1-4,.,.
TGTGCCAGCTCCCCGCAGACAGTCCAATATGGCTACACCTTC,CASSPQTVQYGYTF,TRBV18,TRBJ1-2,.,.
TGTGCCACCAGTCATCCCCGGGACAGGGTTTCTGAAAAACTGTTTTTT,CATSHPRDRVSEKLFF,TRBV15,TRBJ1-4,TRBD1,.
TGTGCCAGCAGCTTTGGCAGGGCCCCCGGGGAGCTGTTTTTT,CASSFGRAPGELFF,TRBV11-2,TRBJ2-2,.,.
TGTGCCAGCAGCTTAACGGGACTAGCGGGGGTCCCCGAAGACTACGAGCAGTACTTC,CASSLTGLAGVPEDYEQYF,TRBV7-3,TRBJ2-7,TRBD2,.
TGTGCCAGCAGTTCCGGCGGCGTCTTTAACACCGGGGAGCTGTTTTTT,CASSSGGVFNTGELFF,TRBV28,TRBJ2-2,.,.
TGTGCCAGCAGTGCGGGACAGAACTATGGCTACACCTTC,CASSAGQNYGYTF,TRBV6-5,TRBJ1-2,TRBD1,.
TGTGCCAGCAGTCCCTACCGGGACAGCGACCAGCATTTT,CASSPYRDSDQHF,TRBV6-6,TRBJ1-5,TRBD1,.
TGTGCCAGCAGGCCCAGTCGATGGAACACTGAAGCTTTCTTT,CASRPSRWNTEAFF,TRBV27,TRBJ1-1,.,.
TGTGCCAGCAGCCAAGGACAGGGGATAGATACGCAGTATTTT,CASSQGQGIDTQYF,TRBV28,TRBJ2-3,TRBD1,.
TGTGCCAGCTCACCGGTACAGCCGTTTCTTGGGCCCCAGCATTTT,CASSPVQPFLGPQHF,TRBV18,TRBJ1-5,.,.
TGTGCCAGTAGTTCGACAAGTTTTGAAAAACTGTTTTTT,CASSSTSFEKLFF,TRBV19,TRBJ1-4,.,.
TGTGCCAGCGGCCGGGACAGGGTTAATGAAAAACTGTTTTTT,CASGRDRVNEKLFF,TRBV11-2,TRBJ1-4,TRBD1,.
TGCGCCAGCGAGGGGGACAGACCGGTTTGGAGTGAAAAACTGTTTTTT,CASEGDRPVWSEKLFF,TRBV5-1,TRBJ1-4,TRBD1,.
TGTGCCAGCTCACCGACTACAGGGTTGAACACTGAAGCTTTCTTT,CASSPTTGLNTEAFF,TRBV18,TRBJ1-1,.,.
TGCGCCAGCAGTTTGGGACAGGAGAATGGCTACACCTTC,CASSLGQENGYTF,TRBV5-1,TRBJ1-2,TRBD1,few
TGTGCCAGTAGTACCGTAGACAGCCAGAATGAAAAACTGTTTTTT,CASSTVDSQNEKLFF,TRBV19,TRBJ1-4,.,.
TGTGCCAGCAGGACTAGCTTCGAGCAGTACTTC,CASRTSFEQYF,TRBV2,TRBJ2-7,TRBD2,.
TGTGCCAGCAGCCGGCCGGGGAGGGGTTGGGATGGCTACACCTTC,CASSRPGRGWDGYTF,TRBV5-4,TRBJ1-2,.,.
TGTGCCAGCGCAACTCCCTCTGGAAACACCATATATTTT,CASATPSGNTIYF,TRBV28,TRBJ1-3,.,.
TGCGCCAGCAGCTTGTCTGAGACCCAGTACTTC,CASSLSETQYF,TRBV5-1,TRBJ2-5,.,.
TGTGCCAGCAGTTCCCCCCACGGAGAGGGCAATGAAAAACTGTTTTTT,CASSSPHGEGNEKLFF,TRBV27,TRBJ1-4,.,.
TGTGCCAGCAGTCAGACCGGGACAGGGGACGGGACCCAGTACTTC,CASSQTGTGDGTQYF,TRBV28,TRBJ2-5,TRBD1,once